This T cell receptor beta chain derives from a study of cytomegalovirus exposure and HLA in healthy donors. There are 14 residues in the CDR3. Germline CDR1 reads MNHEY; CDR2 reads SMNVEV (reference sequence). V lost 5 bases, J lost 2 bases, and 5 bases stayed unmatched. Findings and caveats of the study: The number of N-insertions in an Asian-associated ancestry cluster was reportedly below the 666-donor mean in a later analysis. A later analysis linked a missense variant in DCLRE1C to the trimming of TCR beta V and J genes. In an earlier analysis, in 540 or so donors, most V segments appeared productive either ~87% or ~30% of the time.

The PCR made use of 60 Vbeta and 13 Jbeta primers. The assay was immunoSEQ multiplex PCR, and TCRdb's table has in-frame clones only and misses some. The table shows some 190,000 clones, with around 80% occurring only once. Only a few counts were recorded for this clone. What it recognizes is unknown. The chain has TRBV27 and TRBJ2-7, with 8 nucleotides matching TRBD2. This clonotype was sampled from a man aged 18 to 29 in good health and CMV-seronegative. Material for sequencing was PBMCs. Written as DNA, the CDR3 is TGTGCCAGCAGTCCGGGACTAGTGGCCTACGAGCAGTACTTC. Its translation is CASSPGLVAYEQYF.